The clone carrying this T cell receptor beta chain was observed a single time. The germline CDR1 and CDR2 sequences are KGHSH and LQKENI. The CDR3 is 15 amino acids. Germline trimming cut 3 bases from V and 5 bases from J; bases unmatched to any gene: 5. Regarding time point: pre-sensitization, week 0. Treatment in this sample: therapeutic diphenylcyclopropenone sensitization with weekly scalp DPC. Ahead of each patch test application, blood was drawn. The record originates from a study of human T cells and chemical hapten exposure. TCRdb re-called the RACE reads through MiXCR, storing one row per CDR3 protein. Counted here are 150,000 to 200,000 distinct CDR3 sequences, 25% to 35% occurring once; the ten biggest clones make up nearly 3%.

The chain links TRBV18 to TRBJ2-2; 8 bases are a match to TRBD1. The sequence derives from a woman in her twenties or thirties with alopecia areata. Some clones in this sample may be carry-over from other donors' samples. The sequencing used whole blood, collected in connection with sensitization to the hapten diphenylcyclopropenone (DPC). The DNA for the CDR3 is TGTGCCAGCTCACCCGGGACAGGACCTACCGGGGAGCTGTTTTTT. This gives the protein CASSPGTGPTGELFF.